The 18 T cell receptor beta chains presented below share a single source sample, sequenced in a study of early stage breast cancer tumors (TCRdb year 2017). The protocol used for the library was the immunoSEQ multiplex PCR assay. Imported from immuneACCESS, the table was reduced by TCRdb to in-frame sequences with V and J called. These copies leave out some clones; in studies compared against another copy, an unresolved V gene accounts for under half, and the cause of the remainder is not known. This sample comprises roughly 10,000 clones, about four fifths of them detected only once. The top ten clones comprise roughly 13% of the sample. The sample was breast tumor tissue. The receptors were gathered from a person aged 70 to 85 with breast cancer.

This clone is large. The CDR3 coding sequence is TGTGCCAGCCGAACACAGGGGGCAGGAAACACCATATATTTT. Translating it yields CASRTQGAGNTIYF. The chain is built from TRBV27 and TRBJ1-3; 9 nucleotides align to TRBD1. The V gene end was trimmed by 8 bases and the J gene end by 4 bases; junction bases not matched to a gene: 6. This CDR3 has 14 amino acids. The V gene's germline CDR1 is MNHEY and CDR2 SMNVEV (reference sequence).

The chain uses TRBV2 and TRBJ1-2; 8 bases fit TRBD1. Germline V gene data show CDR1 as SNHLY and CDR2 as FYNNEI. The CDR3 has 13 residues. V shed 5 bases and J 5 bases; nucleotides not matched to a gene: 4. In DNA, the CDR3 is TGTGCCAGCAGTTCAGGGGGCGGGTATGGCTACACCTTC. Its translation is CASSSGGGYGYTF. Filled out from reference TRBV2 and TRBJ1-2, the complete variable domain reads EPEVTQTPSHQVTQMGQEVILRCVPISNHLYFYWYRQILGQKVEFLVSFYNNEISEKSEIFDDQFSVERPDGSNFTLKIRSTKLEDSAMYFCASSSGGGYGYTFGSGTRLTVV.

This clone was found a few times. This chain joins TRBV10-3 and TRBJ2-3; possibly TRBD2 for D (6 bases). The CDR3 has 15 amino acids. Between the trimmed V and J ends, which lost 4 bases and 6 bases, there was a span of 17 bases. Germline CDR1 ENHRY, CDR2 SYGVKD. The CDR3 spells CAISGGTGTWDTQYF. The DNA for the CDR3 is TGTGCCATCAGTGGCGGGACGGGCACTTGGGATACGCAGTATTTT.

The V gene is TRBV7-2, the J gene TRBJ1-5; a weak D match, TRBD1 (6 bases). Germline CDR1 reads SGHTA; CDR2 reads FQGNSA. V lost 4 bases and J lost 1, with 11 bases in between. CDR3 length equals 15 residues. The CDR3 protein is CASSSTGLSNQPQHF. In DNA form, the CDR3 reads TGTGCCAGCAGCTCCACAGGGTTGAGCAATCAGCCCCAGCATTTT.

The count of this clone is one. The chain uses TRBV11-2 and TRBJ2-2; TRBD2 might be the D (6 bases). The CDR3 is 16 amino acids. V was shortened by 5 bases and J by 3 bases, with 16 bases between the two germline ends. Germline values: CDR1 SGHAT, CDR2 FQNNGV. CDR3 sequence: CASSLLRDSHTGELFF. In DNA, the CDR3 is TGTGCCAGCAGCCTACTCCGGGACTCCCACACCGGGGAGCTGTTTTTT.

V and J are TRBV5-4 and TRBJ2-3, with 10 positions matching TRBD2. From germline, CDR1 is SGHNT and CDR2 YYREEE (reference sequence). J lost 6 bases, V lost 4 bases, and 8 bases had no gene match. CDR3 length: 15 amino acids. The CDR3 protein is CASSLKMTSGDTQYF. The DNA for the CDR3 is TGTGCCAGCAGCCTGAAAATGACTAGCGGGGATACGCAGTATTTT.

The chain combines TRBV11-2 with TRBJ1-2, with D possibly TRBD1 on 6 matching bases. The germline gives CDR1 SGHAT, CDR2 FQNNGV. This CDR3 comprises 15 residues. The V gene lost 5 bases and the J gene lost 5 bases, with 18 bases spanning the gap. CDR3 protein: CASSGGGDRRYGYTF. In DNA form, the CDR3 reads TGTGCCAGCAGCGGGGGGGGAGACAGGCGTTATGGCTACACCTTC.

CDR3: CASSLFGGLGTEAFF. CDR3 coding DNA: TGTGCCAGCAGTTTATTTGGAGGCTTGGGCACTGAAGCTTTCTTT. The chain recombines TRBV27 with TRBJ1-1; D uncertain. From germline, CDR1 is MNHEY and CDR2 SMNVEV (reference sequence). The CDR3 has 15 amino acids. The V gene lost 1 base and the J gene lost 4 bases, with 13 bases spanning the gap.

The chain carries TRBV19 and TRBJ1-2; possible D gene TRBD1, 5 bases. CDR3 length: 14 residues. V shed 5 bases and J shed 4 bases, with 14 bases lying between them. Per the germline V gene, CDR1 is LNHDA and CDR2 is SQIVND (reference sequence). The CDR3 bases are TGTGCCAGTAGTCCCCAGACAGCGTCCTATGGCTACACCTTC. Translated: CASSPQTASYGYTF.

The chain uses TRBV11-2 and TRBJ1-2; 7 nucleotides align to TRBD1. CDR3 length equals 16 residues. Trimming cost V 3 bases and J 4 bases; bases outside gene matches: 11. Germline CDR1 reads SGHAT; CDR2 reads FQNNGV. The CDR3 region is CASSFALGGGLYGYTF. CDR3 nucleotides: TGTGCCAGCAGCTTTGCGCTAGGAGGGGGCCTCTATGGCTACACCTTC.

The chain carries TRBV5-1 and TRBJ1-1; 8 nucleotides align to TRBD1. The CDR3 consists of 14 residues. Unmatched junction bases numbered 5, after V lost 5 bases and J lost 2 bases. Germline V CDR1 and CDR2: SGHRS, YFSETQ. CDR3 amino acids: CASRSGQGNTEAFF. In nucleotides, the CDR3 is TGCGCCAGCAGGTCCGGACAGGGCAACACTGAAGCTTTCTTT.

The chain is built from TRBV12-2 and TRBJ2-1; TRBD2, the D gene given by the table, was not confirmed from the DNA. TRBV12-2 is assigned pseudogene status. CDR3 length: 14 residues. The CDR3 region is CASRWGTNENEQFF. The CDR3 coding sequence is TGTGCAAGTCGCTGGGGGACTAACGAGAATGAGCAGTTCTTC.

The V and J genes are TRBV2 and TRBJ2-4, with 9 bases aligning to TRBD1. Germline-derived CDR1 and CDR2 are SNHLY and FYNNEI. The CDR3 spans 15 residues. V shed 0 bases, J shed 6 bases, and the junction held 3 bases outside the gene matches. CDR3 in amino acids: CASSEALDRGNIQYF. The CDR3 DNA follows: TGTGCCAGCAGTGAAGCCTTGGACAGGGGAAACATTCAGTACTTC.

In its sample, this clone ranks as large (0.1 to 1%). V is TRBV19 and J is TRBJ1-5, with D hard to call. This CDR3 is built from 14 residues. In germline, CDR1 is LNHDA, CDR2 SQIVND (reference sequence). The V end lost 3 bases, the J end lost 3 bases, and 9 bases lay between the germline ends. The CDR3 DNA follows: TGTGCCAGTAGTATGAACAGTGTCAATCAGCCCCAGCATTTT. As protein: CASSMNSVNQPQHF.

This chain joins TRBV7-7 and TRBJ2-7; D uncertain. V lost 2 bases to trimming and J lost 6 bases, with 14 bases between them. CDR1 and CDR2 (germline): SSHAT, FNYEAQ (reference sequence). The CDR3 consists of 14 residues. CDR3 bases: TGTGCCAGCAGCTTAACCCCCGAGGCGATCGAGCAGTACTTC. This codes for CASSLTPEAIEQYF.

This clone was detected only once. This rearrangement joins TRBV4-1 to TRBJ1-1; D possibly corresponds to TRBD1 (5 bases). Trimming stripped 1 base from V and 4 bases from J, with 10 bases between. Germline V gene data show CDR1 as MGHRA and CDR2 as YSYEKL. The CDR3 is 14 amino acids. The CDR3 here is CASSQGTQGTEAFF. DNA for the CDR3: TGCGCCAGCAGCCAAGGCACCCAGGGCACTGAAGCTTTCTTT.

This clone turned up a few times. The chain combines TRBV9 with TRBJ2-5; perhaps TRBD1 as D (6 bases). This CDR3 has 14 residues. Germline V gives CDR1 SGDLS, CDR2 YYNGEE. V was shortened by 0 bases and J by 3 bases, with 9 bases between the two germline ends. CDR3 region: CASSVDPGEETQYF. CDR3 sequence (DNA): TGTGCCAGCAGCGTAGATCCAGGGGAAGAGACCCAGTACTTC.

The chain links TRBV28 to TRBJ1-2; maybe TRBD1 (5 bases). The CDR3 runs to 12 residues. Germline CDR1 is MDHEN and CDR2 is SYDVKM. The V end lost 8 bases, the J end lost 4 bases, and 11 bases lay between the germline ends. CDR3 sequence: CASRTDSYGYTF. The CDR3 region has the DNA TGTGCCAGCCGAACCGACAGCTATGGCTACACCTTC.